The rows below give T cell receptor beta chains drawn from one sample of a study of identical twins. TCRdb re-called the 5' RACE reads through MiXCR, storing one row per CDR3 protein. The sample lists 450,000 or so distinct CDR3 sequences, 20% to 25% seen once, with roughly 3% in the top ten. This sample was also put to use in a study of T cells expressing NK-cell markers.

The sequencing sample was made of CD4+ T cells sorted from blood. These receptors came from a woman younger than 30 in good health. CDR3s include the opening cysteine and the closing phenylalanine or tryptophan. Fields, in order: J gene, clone size, V gene, CDR3 protein. Size tells how often a clone was seen (once, few, many) or the class of an expanded clone, and some rows leave it out.

TRBJ2-2,.,TRBV7-3,CASSLTGLPGELFF
TRBJ2-1,.,TRBV12-3/TRBV12-4,CASSLERGPSDEQFF
TRBJ2-1,.,TRBV4-1,CASSPIGTSGRNEQFF
TRBJ2-1,few,TRBV6-2/TRBV6-3,CASGNRIPADEQFF
TRBJ2-2,once,TRBV6-5,CASSYSLGFAGELFF
TRBJ2-5,many,TRBV12-3/TRBV12-4,CASSPGEGKTQYF
TRBJ2-3,.,TRBV20-1,CSARQDTQYF
TRBJ1-2,few,TRBV5-6,CASSYYGSENYGYTF
TRBJ2-1,many,TRBV5-1,CASSIVAGNMDEQFF
TRBJ2-5,.,TRBV11-3,CASRPRTSGGQETQYF
TRBJ1-1,.,TRBV29-1,CSVNGQGLREAFF
TRBJ2-1,many,TRBV12-3/TRBV12-4,CASSLAGSGKGEQFF
TRBJ2-1,.,TRBV7-2,CASSEQGNQFF
TRBJ2-1,many,TRBV12-3/TRBV12-4,CASSPRTSGANEQFF
TRBJ2-7,.,TRBV12-3/TRBV12-4,CASRRGLAGNEQYF
TRBJ2-7,few,TRBV5-1,CASSYQDRGSGYEQYF
TRBJ2-5,.,TRBV7-9,CASSFWSSEWETQYF
TRBJ1-2,few,TRBV6-5,CASSYSGALDYGYTF
TRBJ2-1,many,TRBV12-3/TRBV12-4,CASSFRDSKHNEQFF
TRBJ1-2,few,TRBV12-3/TRBV12-4,CASSLPGIKGYTF
TRBJ2-7,few,TRBV7-2,CASSDRDRSLEQYF
TRBJ2-1,many,TRBV15,CATSRDEGNEQFF
TRBJ1-1,.,TRBV20-1,CSASLGGLMNTEAFF
TRBJ2-1,.,TRBV6-2/TRBV6-3,CASSWVAGVYEQFF